This T cell receptor beta chain was documented in a study of PD-1 blockade in mismatch repair-deficient tumors. Study background: Enrolled about 2012-2016, patients had progressing, pretreated mismatch repair-deficient cancers of approximately 13 types. Overall study findings and caveats: After pembrolizumab, tumor-resident clones rose rapidly, then generally contracted before radiologic responses.

As regards this clone: Its antigen remains unidentified.

All patients were mismatch repair deficient, assessed by either PCR or immunohistochemistry. CDR1 SGHRS and CDR2 YFSETQ come from the germline V gene. The CDR3 is 14 residues long. The ends lost 4 bases at V and 4 bases at J; junction bases unmatched: 6. Using immunoSEQ multiplex PCR, the repertoire was profiled, and TCRdb retains in-frame clones only, with some absent. Of 100,000 to 150,000 clones detected, around 87% appear once; the ten largest clones hold roughly 12%. The chain uses TRBV5-1 and TRBJ2-7, with 9 bases matching TRBD1. The TCR was taken from an adult with mismatch repair-deficient cancer. The source material was peripheral blood, sampled 44 weeks after starting pembrolizumab. The CDR3 DNA is TGCGCCAGCAGCAGGACAGGGGAGGGTTACGAGCAGTACTTC. It encodes CASSRTGEGYEQYF.